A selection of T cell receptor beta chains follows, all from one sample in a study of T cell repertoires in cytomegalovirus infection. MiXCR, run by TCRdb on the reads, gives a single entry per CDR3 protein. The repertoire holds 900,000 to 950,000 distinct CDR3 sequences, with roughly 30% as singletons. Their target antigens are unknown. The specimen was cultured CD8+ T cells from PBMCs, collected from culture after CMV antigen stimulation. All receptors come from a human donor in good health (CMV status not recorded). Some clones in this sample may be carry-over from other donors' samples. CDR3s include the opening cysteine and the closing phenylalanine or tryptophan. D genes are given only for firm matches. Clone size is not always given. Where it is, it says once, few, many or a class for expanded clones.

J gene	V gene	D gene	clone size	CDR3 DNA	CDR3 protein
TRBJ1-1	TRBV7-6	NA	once	TGTGTCAGCAGCCCCCGAGAGGGTCAGAAGGCTTTCTTT	CVSSPREGQKAFF
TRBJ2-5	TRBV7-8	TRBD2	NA	TGTGCCAGCAGCTCCATCGTTCTGGGACTAGCTGTCGAGACCCAGTACTTC	CASSSIVLGLAVETQYF
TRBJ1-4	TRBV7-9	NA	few	TGTGCCAGCAGCCCCCAAGTCAGGGGAGATAGGAATGAAAAACTGTTTTTT	CASSPQVRGDRNEKLFF
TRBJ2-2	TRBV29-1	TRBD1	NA	TGCAGCGTCTCCCTCCAGGGGGCGTACACCGGGGAGCTGTTTTTT	CSVSLQGAYTGELFF
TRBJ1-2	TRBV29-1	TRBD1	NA	TGCAGCGTTGAAGACCCCGGGACAGGGGTTGACTATGGCTACACCTTC	CSVEDPGTGVDYGYTF
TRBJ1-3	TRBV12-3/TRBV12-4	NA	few	TGTGCCAGCAGTTGGGGCCGGGGAAACACCATATATTTT	CASSWGRGNTIYF
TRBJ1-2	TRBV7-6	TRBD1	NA	TGTACCAGCAGCGCCAGACAGGGGGCCATGGACTATGGCTACACCTTC	CTSSARQGAMDYGYTF
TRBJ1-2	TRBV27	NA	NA	TGTGCCAGCAGGACACCGGATGGCTACACCTTC	CASRTPDGYTF
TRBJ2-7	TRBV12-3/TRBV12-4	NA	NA	TGTGCCAGCAGTTTATCACATCGGGATGGTCCCCCCACATACGAGCAGTACTTC	CASSLSHRDGPPTYEQYF
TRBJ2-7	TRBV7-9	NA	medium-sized	TGTGCCAGCAGCTTAGCCCGATCAGACTACGAGCAGTACTTC	CASSLARSDYEQYF
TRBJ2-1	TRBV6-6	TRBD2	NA	TGTGCCAGCGGGGTAGCGGGGGATGATGAGCAGTTCTTC	CASGVAGDDEQFF
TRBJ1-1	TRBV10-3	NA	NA	TGTGCCATCAGTGAGGGGTCACCTGAAGCTTTCTTT	CAISEGSPEAFF
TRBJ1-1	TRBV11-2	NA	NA	TGTGCCAGCAGCCTCCGGGCAACGGGGGGAGAAGCTTTCTTT	CASSLRATGGEAFF
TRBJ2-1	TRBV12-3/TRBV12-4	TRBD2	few	TGTGCCAGCAGTTCCTCTAGCGGGGGGGCCTTTAGTGTACACAATGAGCAGTTCTTC	CASSSSSGGAFSVHNEQFF
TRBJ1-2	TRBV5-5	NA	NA	TGTGTCAGCATCAACATAAATGGCTACACCTTC	CVSININGYTF